A single T cell receptor beta chain is shown here with its context. Measured with immunoSEQ multiplex PCR; TCRdb has only the in-frame clones, and not every one. The table lists about 90,000 clones, roughly 86% of them singletons, with roughly 5.9% in the top ten. The entry originates in a study of identifying expanded T cells in peripheral blood. Germline V gives CDR1 KGHSH, CDR2 LQKENI. V shed 0 bases and J shed 3 bases, with 12 bases lying between them. The CDR3 is 17 residues long. Sequencing was performed on blood. The gene calls are TRBV18 and TRBJ2-6, with D maybe TRBD1 (6 bases). The TCR sequence derives from a person aged 18-70 years in good health. The CDR3 coding sequence is TGTGCCAGCTCACCACCGCAGGGGCGCGGTGGGGCCAACGTCCTGACTTTC. It codes for CASSPPQGRGGANVLTF.